This T cell receptor (beta chain) was sequenced in a study of long-term antiretroviral therapy in people with HIV. Study-wide results and limits: Clones showing expansion before ART dominated the repertoire at all time points.

There was at least one pre-ART PBMC sample for each donor, plus at least two post-ART PBMC samples. Among participants with HIV, every one received treatment in the United States. The CDR3 covers 15 residues. The germline V gene encodes CDR1 SGHVS and CDR2 FQNEAQ. V was pared by 1 base and J by 3 bases, with 13 bases between. Researchers ran immunoSEQ v3.0 at survey level. Sequenced by immunoSEQ multiplex PCR; TCRdb stores in-frame clones only, minus some. The table lists around 23,000 clones, around 81% of them singletons. About this clone: The antigen remains unidentified.

The receptor's source is a woman aged 18-30 years with HIV. This chain connects TRBV7-8 to TRBJ2-7, with D maybe TRBD1 (6 bases). Material: unsorted PBMCs, obtained at the start of antiretroviral therapy, before treatment. This chain's CDR3 is CASSLESGRGYEQYF. The CDR3, as DNA: TGTGCCAGCAGCTTAGAATCTGGCAGGGGCTACGAGCAGTACTTC. Using reference TRBV7-8 and TRBJ2-7 for the parts outside the CDR3, the full variable domain is GAGVSQSPRYKVAKRGQDVALRCDPISGHVSLFWYQQALGQGPEFLTYFQNEAQLDKSGLPSDRFFAERPEGSVSTLKIQRTQQEDSAVYLCASSLESGRGYEQYFGPGTRLTVT.